The present entry profiles one T cell receptor beta chain with its context. This sample is drawn from a study of blood T cell repertoires in COVID-19. At the level of the study: Material from acute and convalescent COVID-19 was sourced from the United States, Italy and Spain. From T cells, B-cell-depleted T cells, or PBMCs came the material, which was cDNA or gDNA.

V dropped 0 bases and J dropped 0 bases, with 8 bases sitting between them. The CDR3 covers 15 residues. The germline CDR1 and CDR2 sequences are GTSNPN and SVGIG (reference sequence). As originally analysed: For nucleated cells, counts were estimated from reference gene primer amplification. TCRdb's copy holds only in-frame clones and misses some; the assay was immunoSEQ multiplex PCR. That table gives V, J and clone size, and the DNA gave D and trimming. This repertoire shows about 220,000 clones, more than 75% found once; its top ten account for roughly 13%. Sequencing input: peripheral blood. The clonotype comes from a human donor in a cohort sampled during active COVID-19. The chain uses TRBV30 and TRBJ2-2; D not certain. CDR3 in amino acids: CAWSVSLTNTGELFF. Here the CDR3 DNA reads TGTGCCTGGAGTGTGAGTCTAACGAACACCGGGGAGCTGTTTTTT. The complete variable domain, with remaining parts taken from reference TRBV30 and TRBJ2-2, reads SQTIHQWPATLVQPVGSPLSLECTVEGTSNPNLYWYRQAAGRGLQLLFYSVGIGQISSEVPQNLSASRPQDRQFILSSKKLLLSDSGFYLCAWSVSLTNTGELFFGEGSRLTVL.